Detailed here is one T cell receptor beta chain. These data come from a study of blood T cells in healthy people across ages. Using a J-beta primer mix together with a sample-barcoded 5' primer, a second PCR was run for about 6 to 11 cycles. A template-switch adaptor that had 12 random nucleotides put a tag on each cDNA molecule. Paired-end reads containing CDR3 totaled no fewer than 3 million for each sample. TCRdb ran MiXCR on the 5' RACE reads and lists one entry per CDR3 protein. This sample has 950,000 to 1,200,000 distinct CDR3 sequences, with 35% to 40% found just once. The sequenced material came from blood. The TCR originated in a young man in good health.

The CDR3 reads CAIRGGRTQETQFF. As DNA, the CDR3 is TGTGCCATCAGGGGGGGCAGAACGCAAGAGACCCAGTTCTTC. The chain is built from TRBV10-3 and TRBJ2-5; D is tentatively TRBD1 or TRBD2 (6 bases each). The end of the DNA aligns better with TRBJ2-1, so the J call may be wrong. This CDR3 is built from 14 residues. Germline lookup yields CDR1 ENHRY and CDR2 SYGVKD.